The present TCR beta chain was sequenced within a study of blood T cell repertoires in COVID-19. V lost 3 bases to trimming and J lost 6 bases; unmatched junction nucleotides: 10. In germline, CDR1 is SGHAT, CDR2 FQNNGV. The CDR3 is 16 residues long. The repertoire was sequenced with immunoSEQ multiplex PCR; TCRdb's copy has only in-frame clones and lacks some. The table records over 90,000 clones, about 90% of them present only once. The receptor was isolated from a man between 45 and 60 years old in a cohort sampled during active COVID-19. Sequencing input: peripheral blood. This chain joins TRBV11-2 and TRBJ1-4, with 7 bases aligning to TRBD1. The CDR3 is CASSLGVVGQDEKLFF. Here the CDR3 DNA reads TGTGCCAGCAGCTTGGGGGTTGTAGGACAGGATGAAAAACTGTTTTTT.